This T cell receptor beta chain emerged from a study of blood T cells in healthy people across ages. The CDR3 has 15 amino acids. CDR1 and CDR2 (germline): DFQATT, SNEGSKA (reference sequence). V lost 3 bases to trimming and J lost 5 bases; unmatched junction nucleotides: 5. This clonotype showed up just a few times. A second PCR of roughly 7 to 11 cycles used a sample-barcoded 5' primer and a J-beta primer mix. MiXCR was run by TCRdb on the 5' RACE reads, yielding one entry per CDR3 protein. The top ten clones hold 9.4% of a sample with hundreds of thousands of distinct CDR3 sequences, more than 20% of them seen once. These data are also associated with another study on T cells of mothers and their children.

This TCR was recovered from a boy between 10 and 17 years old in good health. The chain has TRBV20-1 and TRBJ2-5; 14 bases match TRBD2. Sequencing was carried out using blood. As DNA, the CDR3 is TGCAGTGCTAGGGGACTAGCGGGGGCCGGGGAGACCCAGTACTTC. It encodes CSARGLAGAGETQYF.